Listed here is a single T cell receptor (beta chain). The clone's antigen remains unknown. No quality values exist for individual bases; no much larger clone is one base distant. The library was generated by the immunoSEQ multiplex PCR assay. For the multiplex PCR, a mixture combining 60 forward primers for TCR Vbeta segments and 13 reverse primers for TCR Jbeta segments was used. The CDR3 region of rearranged TCR beta genes was amplified from genomic DNA by a multiplex PCR assay. The amplified TCR beta libraries were sequenced on the Illumina HiSeq System as 87-base-pair reads. Regarding the original processing steps: A later analysis tallied roughly 80 million unique TCR beta chains across the 650 to 750 repertoires, and approximately 11 million of those chains were shared by two or more donors. Raw reads were error-corrected and collapsed into unique sequences with a nearest-neighbor algorithm that merged closely related sequences to remove PCR and sequencing errors. CDR3 sequences were aligned to IMGT reference sequences to assign V, D and J gene segments. Each retained sequence needed at least a six-nucleotide match to both a V gene segment and a J gene segment. A rearrangement counted as productive if the CDR3 had no stop codons and remained in frame with V and J, and every other rearrangement counted as non-productive. Following IMGT convention, CDR3 was defined as the stretch from the second conserved V-encoded cysteine up to the conserved J-encoded phenylalanine. The earlier analysis of about 590 of the donors excluded sequences that lacked an unambiguous match to a single V gene segment. An earlier analysis of 587 of the donors classified V segments as functional when productive rearrangements were above 56.7% and as segregating when the standard deviation between donors was above 5%. A statistical classification framework was developed to diagnose cytomegalovirus status using the catalog of TCR beta chain sequences. V and J gene assignment, in a later analysis, came from comparing TCR nucleotide sequences with IMGT/GENE-DB human TR gene sequences. In a later analysis, CDR3 sequences and most-parsimonious VDJ recombination scenarios were assigned using the TCRdist pipeline. In a later analysis, every TCR beta chain was defined by the combination of its CDR3 amino acid sequence and its V-gene family, and reads without a unique V-gene family were dropped. A later analysis removed roughly 590 highly shared, low-generation-probability nucleotide sequences to deal with suspected cross-contamination and a sequencing artifact. In a later analysis, a clonal expansion index was calculated for each public chain from normalized within-repertoire ranks of inferred template counts. In a later analysis, generation probabilities were computed using a VDJ recombination model fitted to out-of-frame rearrangements, and the results were checked against IGoR. In a later analysis, TCR-TCR, TCR-HLA and TCR-CMV co-occurrence was scored with hypergeometric tests, and a repertoire-size bias correction was applied to TCR pairs. A later analysis estimated false discovery rates by permuting HLA or CMV assignments 20 times. In a later analysis, co-occurring TCRs were grouped with DBSCAN, and TCRdist sequence similarity was added when clustering was performed within HLA-allele-positive subsets. Repertoires with fewer than 30,000 or more than 120,000 public chains were left out of co-occurrence clustering, as were about five repertoires with anomalous nucleotide sharing. TCRdb took this table from immuneACCESS and kept in-frame rearrangements with V and J called. Such tables lack part of the clones; where checked against another copy, unresolved V genes explain under half of the gap, and the rest is unexplained. V and J calls and clone size are those listed in that table; D and trimming were worked out from the DNA. The sample table lists 95,000 to 100,000 clones, 74% of them with a count of one. The ten largest clonotypes hold less than 2% of the sample.

The cohort was made up of 666 healthy bone marrow donors. Cohort members were all nominally healthy when sampled, although unrecorded immune exposures were likely present. The donor was CMV seronegative and was included in the group of several hundred seronegative cohort members. Every donor gave a peripheral blood sample, and the peripheral blood mononuclear cells from that sample were used for TCR beta sequencing. Genomic DNA was extracted from the blood cell samples with the Qiagen DNeasy Blood Extraction Kit. These data originate in a study of cytomegalovirus exposure and HLA in healthy donors (dated by TCRdb to 2016 to 2017). Background on the whole study: An earlier analysis of approximately 590 of the donors reported approximately 270 Gb of sequence data and some 120 million unique TCR beta sequences from about 179 million T cells. Because of strong linkage in the cohort, 5 or 6 DR-DQ haplotypes were treated as single units for association and clustering. A later analysis re-examined previously published TCR beta repertoires from 500 to 700 donors and added high-resolution HLA genotyping to investigate patterns of TCR occurrence. High-throughput TCR immunosequencing, statistical association of individual TCRs with disease status, and machine learning were combined to predict cytomegalovirus infection status. Using immunosequencing, the study profiled T cell repertoires from around 670 subjects and related those repertoires to cytomegalovirus serostatus. The number of typed donors differed by locus: about 620-640 for A, B, C, DRB1 and DQB1; 500 to 550 for DQA1; 606 for DPA1; and 450 to 480 for DPB1. Along with the approximately 700-subject first cohort, a separate validation cohort of over a hundred different subjects was used. Among the roughly 380 genotyped donors, 81% belonged to the genetic ancestry cluster associated with self-reported Caucasian donors. A later genetic analysis took genome-wide SNP genotypes for about 55% of the roughly 670 donors and used that subset as a discovery cohort. Donor age, sex, ethnicity and CMV serostatus were collected together with the repertoire data. The later analysis used no new phenotypic data to find candidate immune exposures, relying instead on TCR beta sequences and their occurrence across donors. To decide whether each TCR beta V gene segment behaved as functional or pseudogenic, an earlier analysis of 587 of the donors relied on high-throughput TCR beta sequencing. HLA typing included class I and class II loci at four-digit resolution. The study aimed to test whether signatures of past pathogen exposure could be identified by cataloging public T cell receptors. Among about 370 genotyped donors of the cohort, an average of around 220,000 unique TCR beta nucleotide sequences was sequenced per donor, of which roughly 18% were non-productive. Roughly 300 gigabases of sequencing data and approximately 80 million unique TCR sequences were included in an early release covering about 600 HLA-typed donors. All discovery cohort repertoires had been generated on a single sequencing platform. On the study overall, not on this receptor specifically: The cohort was sequenced for TCR beta chains only, and without alpha or paired-chain data the features that could be detected were limited. Because some donors lacked HLA typing at each locus, the association tests relied only on the typed subset. Compared with the 666-donor mean, donors in an Asian-associated ancestry cluster had fewer N-insertions in productive TCRs, according to a later genetic analysis. A later genetic analysis associated a missense DCLRE1C variant with V-gene and J-gene trimming of TCR beta chains, and an independent cohort replicated the association. Assigning TCR associations to individual alleles was difficult when HLA alleles, especially DR and DQ, strongly co-occurred. A cluster of highly shared sequence variants was judged likely to be a technical artifact of the sequencing pipeline. At a false discovery rate of 0.05, a later analysis linked under 20,000 TCR beta sequences to specific HLA alleles. The 87-base-pair reads could not distinguish some IMGT-functional V segments, including TRBV6-2 and TRBV6-3, so those segments were excluded. A later analysis reported that several top co-occurrence clusters appeared linked to parvovirus B19, influenza, CMV and Epstein-Barr virus. In a later analysis, TCR association rates were found to vary across HLA loci, with the most associated TCRs seen for DRB1 alleles and the fewest for HLA-C alleles. Because counts were too low, seventeen rarely observed V segments, including chromosome 9 orphons, were left out of the earlier analysis of about 620 of the donors. The only immune exposure information available for the cohort was CMV serostatus. Linkage disequilibrium might explain the correlated functional status among segregating V segments, but an unknown experimental factor could not be ruled out. A few of the identified cytomegalovirus-associated TCR beta chains were confirmed in vitro to be specific for cytomegalovirus antigens. Cytomegalovirus status was reported to be diagnosed by the classifier with high specificity and sensitivity in both the original and validation cohorts. Presence/absence analyses assumed roughly uniform sequencing depth across donors, an assumption that may not hold. A later analysis found that HLA-associated TCR beta chains were more clonally expanded and had lower generation probabilities than equally common non-associated chains. In an earlier analysis of approximately 590 of the donors, most TCR beta V segments appeared in productive rearrangements about 87% or about 30% of the time, broadly matching IMGT annotations. Most TCR sequences were observed very rarely across donors, whereas some public TCRs were present in many individuals. A further reported finding was that TCR beta sequences accurately predicted the HLA-A and HLA-B alleles for most subjects in the first cohort. The authors suggested that the approach could potentially be extended to other disease states and immunological phenotypes. In a later analysis, most CMV-associated TCR beta chains were found to appear HLA-restricted, with HLA associations seemingly driven largely by CMV exposure. The study gave a list of under 200 TCR beta chains associated with cytomegalovirus.

The junction shows trimming of 0 bases on V and 6 bases on J, plus 16 bases between the germline ends. Taken from cysteine to phenylalanine, the CDR3 has 16 residues. This entry keeps only the CDR3 DNA: 48 bases, framed from base 1. CDR1 and CDR2 are read off the germline V gene as SGHDN and FVKESK. The rearranged segments are TRBV14 and TRBJ2-3; no D gene can be assigned with confidence. The sequencing sample was made of PBMCs. The TCR originated in a male donor in good health and CMV-seronegative. At the DNA level, the sequence is TGTGCCAGCAGCCAAGATCTTGAAGTTTCTCGGGATACGCAGTATTTT. It translates to CASSQDLEVSRDTQYF. Extended through the reference TRBV14 and TRBJ2-3 proteins, this CDR3 yields the full variable domain: EAGVTQFPSHSVIEKGQTVTLRCDPISGHDNLYWYRRVMGKEIKFLLHFVKESKQDESGMPNNRFLAERTGGTYSTLKVQPAELEDSGVYFCASSQDLEVSRDTQYFGPGTRLTVL.